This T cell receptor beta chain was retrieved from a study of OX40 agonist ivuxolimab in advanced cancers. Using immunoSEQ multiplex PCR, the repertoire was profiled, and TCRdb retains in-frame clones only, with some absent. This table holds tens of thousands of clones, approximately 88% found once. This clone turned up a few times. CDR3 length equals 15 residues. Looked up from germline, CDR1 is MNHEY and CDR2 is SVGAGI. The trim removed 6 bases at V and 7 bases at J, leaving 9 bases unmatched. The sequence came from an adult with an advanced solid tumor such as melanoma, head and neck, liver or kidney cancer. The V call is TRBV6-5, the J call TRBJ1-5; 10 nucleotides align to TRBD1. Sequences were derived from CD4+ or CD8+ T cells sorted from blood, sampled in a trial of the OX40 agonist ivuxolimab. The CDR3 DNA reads TGTGCCAGCAGGCCCGGGACAGGGGTCTGGCAGCCCCAGCATTTT. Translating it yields CASRPGTGVWQPQHF.